Below are 14 T cell receptor beta chains sequenced from a single sample in a study of technical replicates of blood from a few donors. Profiling relied on immunoSEQ multiplex PCR, and the TCRdb table lists in-frame clones only, not all of them. This sample has 80,000 to 85,000 clones, with about 91% found just once. The sample consisted of T cells isolated from PBMCs. The source is a human donor in good health.

J is TRBJ1-3 and V is TRBV10-3; D not certain. This CDR3 spans 14 amino acids. Germline CDR1 and CDR2: ENHRY and SYGVKD. V was shortened by 0 bases and J by 3 bases, with 6 bases between the two germline ends. The CDR3 nucleotides read TGTGCCATCAGTGAGTCGGGCGTTGGAAACACCATATATTTT. This translates into CAISESGVGNTIYF.

The chain combines TRBV4-3 with TRBJ1-4; no firm D call. Germline CDR1 LGHNA, CDR2 YSLEER. The germline V and J ends were trimmed by 4 bases and 2 bases, with 5 bases remaining between them. This CDR3 has 13 amino acids. The CDR3 DNA is TGCGCCAGCAGCCTGAGGACTAATGAAAAACTGTTTTTT. Its protein is CASSLRTNEKLFF.

This rearrangement joins TRBV9 to TRBJ2-1; TRBD2 matches 7 bases. Germline V CDR1 and CDR2: SGDLS, YYNGEE. J gave up 10 bases and V 4 bases, and 14 bases lay outside the gene matches. The CDR3 extends over 15 amino acids. The DNA for the CDR3 is TGTGCCAGCAGCCCTGATGGACTAGAGGGGAGGGAGCAGTTCTTC. Translation gives CASSPDGLEGREQFF. Full variable domain (rest looked up from reference TRBV9 and TRBJ2-1): DSGVTQTPKHLITATGQRVTLRCSPRSGDLSVYWYQQSLDQGLQFLIQYYNGEERAKGNILERFSAQQFPDLHSELNLSSLELGDSALYFCASSPDGLEGREQFFGPGTRLTVL.

The rearrangement uses TRBV19 and TRBJ2-3, with 7 bases that match TRBD1. The CDR3 has 14 residues. Germline V CDR1 and CDR2: LNHDA, SQIVND (reference sequence). V lost 8 bases and J lost 4; bases outside the gene matches: 9. CDR3 coding DNA: TGTGCCAGTGGTTCATACAGGGGAGCAGATACGCAGTATTTT. Translated: CASGSYRGADTQYF.

The chain joins TRBV6-5 to TRBJ1-4, with D perhaps TRBD1 (6 bases). The CDR3 has 15 residues. Germline assignment: CDR1 MNHEY and CDR2 SVGAGI. V lost 6 bases, J lost 6 bases, and 17 bases lay in between. The CDR3 coding sequence is TGTGCCAGCAGCTCCATTCTCAGGGGAGATGAAAAACTGTTTTTT. Translation gives CASSSILRGDEKLFF.

This chain connects TRBV5-1 to TRBJ2-1, with 14 positions matching TRBD2. CDR1 is SGHRS and CDR2 is YFSETQ in the germline V gene. Trimming cost V 3 bases and J 3 bases; bases outside gene matches: 11. The CDR3 runs 19 residues. The CDR3 DNA sequence: TGCGCCAGCAGCTGGAGGGGGACTAGCGGGAGTTTTTTCTACAATGAGCAGTTCTTC. It codes for CASSWRGTSGSFFYNEQFF.

This chain uses TRBV4-1 with TRBJ2-7; 13 bases match TRBD2. J gave up 3 bases and V 3 bases, and 2 bases lay outside the gene matches. Germline loops: CDR1 MGHRA, CDR2 YSYEKL. The CDR3 totals 15 residues. The CDR3 bases are TGCGCCAGCAGCCAGGGACTAGCGGGGAACTACGAGCAGTACTTC. Translated, it gives CASSQGLAGNYEQYF.

The chain recombines TRBV28 with TRBJ2-4, with D perhaps TRBD1 (5 bases). CDR1 is MDHEN, CDR2 SYDVKM, per germline. V gave up 6 bases and J gave up 0 bases, with 12 bases separating them. The length of the CDR3 is 15 residues. CDR3 in DNA: TGTGCCAGCAGCTCCCAGGGTTTAGCCAAAAACATTCAGTACTTC. It translates to CASSSQGLAKNIQYF. The full variable domain, rest sourced from reference TRBV28 and TRBJ2-4, is DVKVTQSSRYLVKRTGEKVFLECVQDMDHENMFWYRQDPGLGLRLIYFSYDVKMKEKGDIPEGYSVSREKKERFSLILESASTNQTSMYLCASSSQGLAKNIQYFGAGTRLSVL.

A single count supports this clone. The chain joins TRBV5-1 to TRBJ1-1; TRBD1 aligns across 7 bases. Germline V CDR1 and CDR2: SGHRS, YFSETQ. The V gene end was trimmed by 0 bases and the J gene end by 3 bases; junction bases not matched to a gene: 5. The CDR3 sequence is 15 residues long. CDR3 region: CASSLELRGDTEAFF. CDR3 nucleotide sequence: TGCGCCAGCAGCTTGGAACTCAGGGGGGACACTGAAGCTTTCTTT.

The gene calls are TRBV29-1 and TRBJ1-4, with 8 positions matching TRBD1. Germline V gives CDR1 SQVTM, CDR2 ANQGSEA. The CDR3 is 14 amino acids. With 4 bases clipped from V and 8 bases from J, the junction kept 9 bases outside the gene matches. The CDR3 loop is CSVAPTGDGEKLFF. Here the CDR3 DNA reads TGCAGCGTTGCCCCGACAGGGGATGGAGAAAAACTGTTTTTT. The full variable domain, rest sourced from reference TRBV29-1 and TRBJ1-4, is SAVISQKPSRDICQRGTSLTIQCQVDSQVTMMFWYRQQPGQSLTLIATANQGSEATYESGFVIDKFPISRPNLTFSTLTVSNMSPEDSSIYLCSVAPTGDGEKLFFGSGTQLSVL.

V is TRBV7-2 and J is TRBJ2-5; TRBD1 agrees at 7 bases. The junction had 4 bases not matched to a gene; V was cut back by 4 bases and J by 2 bases. Germline CDR1 and CDR2: SGHTA and FQGNSA. This CDR3 has 14 residues. This CDR3 is CASSYPGQQETQYF. The CDR3 nucleotides read TGTGCCAGCAGCTACCCGGGACAGCAAGAGACCCAGTACTTC.

The gene calls are TRBV5-4 and TRBJ2-1; 11 positions match TRBD1. The germline CDR1 and CDR2 sequences are SGHNT and YYREEE (reference sequence). Trimming took 4 bases from V and 6 from J; bases not matched to a gene: 9. The CDR3 has 16 amino acids. The CDR3 DNA reads TGTGCCAGCAGCATACCGGGACAGGGGGGTTTCAATGAGCAGTTCTTC. Amino acid sequence: CASSIPGQGGFNEQFF.

The J gene is TRBJ1-5, the V gene TRBV6-1, with D perhaps matching TRBD1 (6 bases). CDR1 and CDR2 (germline): MNHNS, SASEGT. There are 13 residues in the CDR3. Trimming cost V 7 bases and J 3 bases, with 10 bases left between them. This CDR3 reads CASNSGVNQPQHF. CDR3 in DNA: TGTGCCAGCAACTCAGGGGTCAATCAGCCCCAGCATTTT.

The rearrangement links TRBV5-6 to TRBJ2-1, with 7 bases aligning to TRBD2. V lost 4 bases to trimming and J lost 4 bases; unmatched junction nucleotides: 11. The germline gives CDR1 SGHDT, CDR2 YYEEEE. The CDR3 totals 16 residues. CDR3 loop: CASSPPRGDGYNEQFF. The CDR3 nucleotides read TGTGCCAGCAGCCCTCCCCGGGGGGATGGGTACAATGAGCAGTTCTTC.